This entry lists 21 T cell receptor beta chains sequenced from one sample in a study of post-analysis software for immune sequencing data. Findings and caveats of the study: When patients were compared with controls, a handful of TRBV segments were more frequent, TRBV5-6, TRBV5-1 and TRBV20-1 among them.

Libraries were made from TCR beta cDNA, and they carried unique molecular identifiers. In TCRdb, the PCR reads were re-called with MiXCR into one record per CDR3 protein. The sample lists 150,000 to 200,000 distinct CDR3 sequences, about 30% occurring once. Their target antigens are unknown. Sequencing used blood. These receptors came from a girl between 5 and 17 years old with multiple sclerosis.

The V call is TRBV29-1, the J call TRBJ2-3, with no clear D. Trimming removed 3 bases at V and 4 bases at J, with 11 bases between. The germline V gene encodes CDR1 SQVTM and CDR2 ANQGSEA. The CDR3 spans 13 residues. CDR3 region: CSVERTNPDTQYF. CDR3 sequence (DNA): TGCAGCGTTGAGAGGACCAACCCAGATACGCAGTATTTT.

This clonotype was seen at least ten times. J is TRBJ2-3 and V is TRBV3-1; TRBD1 matches 11 bases. With 2 bases clipped from V and 5 bases from J, the junction kept 6 bases outside the gene matches. Germline V gives CDR1 LGHDT, CDR2 YNNKEL (reference sequence). The CDR3 has 16 residues. The CDR3 coding sequence is TGTGCCAGCAGCCAATTCTTGGGACAGGGGGTAGATACGCAGTATTTT. Translating gives CASSQFLGQGVDTQYF.

This clonotype showed up many times. V and J are TRBV18 and TRBJ2-1; D unresolved. From germline, CDR1 is KGHSH and CDR2 LQKENI. With 5 bases removed from V and 5 bases from J, the gap between germline ends came to 10 bases. There are 13 residues in the CDR3. DNA of the CDR3: TGTGCCAGCTCAGGCAACCGAGACAATGAGCAGTTCTTC. Its protein product is CASSGNRDNEQFF.

The rearrangement links TRBV30 to TRBJ2-7; 9 nucleotides agree with TRBD1. Germline CDR1 reads GTSNPN; CDR2 reads SVGIG (reference sequence). The CDR3 length is 12 residues. With 4 bases clipped from V and 4 bases from J, the junction kept 2 bases outside the gene matches. CDR3 sequence: CAWNDRGYEQYF. The CDR3 DNA follows: TGTGCCTGGAACGACAGGGGGTACGAGCAGTACTTC.

Regarding this clonotype: Given a much more abundant clone one base away, this may be a read error. The chain employs TRBV27 and TRBJ2-1; 14 positions match TRBD2. The CDR3 is made up of 16 amino acids. Germline-derived CDR1 and CDR2 are MNHEY and SMNVEV (reference sequence). J lost 3 bases, V lost 6 bases, and 4 bases had no gene match. The CDR3 DNA sequence: TGTGCCAGCAGGACTAGCGGGGGGGCTGGCTACAATGAGCAGTTCTTC. It encodes CASRTSGGAGYNEQFF.

The chain uses TRBV20-1 and TRBJ2-1; the D is unclear. Per germline, CDR1 DFQATT and CDR2 SNEGSKA (reference sequence). The CDR3 has 11 amino acids. DNA of the CDR3: TGCAGCGTTCCAAGCTCCTACGAGCAGTTCTTC. Protein: CSVPSSYEQFF.

This clonotype came up many times. The genes are TRBV29-1 and TRBJ2-3; no clear D gene. The germline gives CDR1 SQVTM, CDR2 ANQGSEA. The V end was cut by 6 bases, the J end by 0 bases, with 16 bases between. This CDR3 comprises 15 residues. The CDR3 protein is CSVTITAASTDTQYF. The CDR3 region has the DNA TGCAGCGTGACCATTACGGCTGCTAGCACAGATACGCAGTATTTT.

This clonotype was recorded at least ten times. The CDR3 DNA reads as TGCGCCAGCAGTGAATATGGCGGGAGTTATAGGAACGAGCAGTACTTC. This sequence encodes CASSEYGGSYRNEQYF. This rearrangement joins TRBV10-1 to TRBJ2-7; TRBD2 matches at 7 bases. V gave up 3 bases and J gave up 5 bases; unmatched junction bases: 13. Germline V gives CDR1 WNHNN, CDR2 SYGVQD (reference sequence). The CDR3 has 16 residues.

This clonotype was picked up many times. The rearrangement joins TRBV12-3 or TRBV12-4 to TRBJ2-3, with D unresolved. The V and J ends lost 6 bases and 3 bases respectively, with 16 bases between them. This CDR3 has 15 amino acids. In DNA, the CDR3 is TGTGCCAGCAGCCGCCACACTTCCCGGACAGATACGCAGTATTTT. Its translation: CASSRHTSRTDTQYF.

This clonotype was counted only a few times. The DNA of the CDR3 is TGCGCCAGCTCCCCGGCTTCGGGGATCCAAGAGACCCAGTACTTC. Translated, it gives CASSPASGIQETQYF. V is TRBV5-1 and J is TRBJ2-5; D might be TRBD2 (5 bases). The germline V gene encodes CDR1 SGHRS and CDR2 YFSETQ. Trimming left V 7 bases short and J 1 base short, with 17 bases between. This CDR3 has 15 residues.

In the case of this clonotype: Compared with germline, one end of the junction differs, possibly owing to a read error. The CDR3 sequence: CAGSLGRLAGAEETQFF. As DNA, the CDR3 is TGTGCCGGCAGCTTAGGGAGGTTAGCGGGAGCAGAGGAGACCCAGTTCTTC. This chain uses TRBV7-8 with TRBJ2-1; TRBD2 matches at 9 bases. The CDR3 covers 17 residues. The V gene's germline CDR1 is SGHVS and CDR2 FQNEAQ.

This clonotype occurred a few times. The CDR3 DNA follows: TGCGCCAGCAGCTCCAGGGGGCAGGGGATCTCTGGGGCCAACGTCCTGACTTTC. Amino acids: CASSSRGQGISGANVLTF. The V gene is TRBV5-1, the J gene TRBJ2-6, with TRBD1 identical over 8 bases. Germline V CDR1 and CDR2: SGHRS, YFSETQ. J gave up 0 bases and V 3 bases, and 8 bases lay outside the gene matches. The length of the CDR3 is 18 residues.

This clonotype was counted a few times. The chain carries TRBV9 and TRBJ2-2; 12 nucleotides agree with TRBD2. The V segment lost 3 bases and the J segment 4 bases; nucleotides outside the gene matches: 19. The CDR3 length is 21 residues. CDR1 and CDR2 from the germline V gene are SGDLS and YYNGEE. CDR3 bases: TGTGCCAGCAGCGGAGAAAAGCCGGGACTAGCGGGTATTCGGGTCACCGGGGAGCTGTTTTTT. Translated: CASSGEKPGLAGIRVTGELFF.

The sample holds a few counts of this clonotype. V and J are TRBV5-8 and TRBJ2-1, with 7 bases identical to TRBD2. Trimming took 1 base from V and 7 from J; bases not matched to a gene: 8. The germline V gene has CDR1 SGHTS and CDR2 YDEGEE. The length of the CDR3 is 15 residues. The DNA of the CDR3 is TGTGCCAGCAGCTTGCTGGGGGAGGGAGGGAATGAGCAGTTCTTC. This codes for CASSLLGEGGNEQFF.

As regards this clonotype: The conserved final phenylalanine or tryptophan is absent from the CDR3, which likely points to a read error. The chain combines TRBV7-2 with TRBJ2-1; 10 bases align to TRBD2. CDR3 length equals 15 residues. The germline CDR1 and CDR2 sequences are SGHTA and FQGNSA. In DNA, the CDR3 is TGTGCTAGCAGCTTCCGGACTAGCGGCTCAAGGGAGCAGTTCTTA. This encodes CASSFRTSGSREQFL.

This chain joins TRBV7-9 and TRBJ2-3, with 12 bases that match TRBD2. CDR1 is SEHNR, CDR2 FQNEAQ, per germline (reference sequence). This CDR3 has 16 residues. Germline trimming cut 5 bases from V and 2 bases from J; bases unmatched to any gene: 5. CDR3 in DNA: TGTGCCAGCAGCCCATGGACTAGCGGGACCACAGATACGCAGTATTTT. Its protein is CASSPWTSGTTDTQYF.

In its sample, this clonotype was seen many times. V and J are TRBV27 and TRBJ2-1; 11 nucleotides match TRBD2. CDR3 length equals 17 residues. The germline CDR1 and CDR2 sequences are MNHEY and SMNVEV (reference sequence). Trimming cost V 1 base and J 0 bases; bases outside gene matches: 2. Here the CDR3 DNA reads TGTGCCAGCAGTTTATATACTAGCGGGAGCTCCTACAATGAGCAGTTCTTC. Amino acid sequence: CASSLYTSGSSYNEQFF.

The chain uses TRBV5-8 and TRBJ1-5, with D unresolved. V was pared by 2 bases and J by 1 base, with 10 bases between. Germline V gene sequence: CDR1 SGHTS, CDR2 YDEGEE. The CDR3 has 15 residues. CDR3 protein: CASSFSSGSNQPQHF. DNA of the CDR3: TGTGCCAGCAGCTTTAGTTCCGGGAGCAATCAGCCCCAGCATTTT.

This clonotype was counted between two and nine times. The CDR3 bases are TGTGCTAGTGGTTTGGAGGACAGGAGCAATCAGCCCCAGCATTTT. This sequence encodes CASGLEDRSNQPQHF. The chain joins TRBV12-5 to TRBJ1-5, with 7 bases that match TRBD1. Losses at the gene ends were 1 base for V and 1 base for J; bases not matched to a gene: 1. The CDR3 is 15 amino acids. Per germline, CDR1 LGHNT and CDR2 FRNRAP.

To note about this clonotype: As the CDR3 is not closed by the conserved phenylalanine or tryptophan, this likely results from a read error. The chain employs TRBV27 and TRBJ1-4; 7 bases fit TRBD1. Germline CDR1 is MNHEY and CDR2 is SMNVEV (reference sequence). V was clipped by 6 bases and J by 4 bases; unmatched bases: 11. The CDR3 runs 16 residues. DNA of the CDR3: TGTGCCAGCAGACGCACCGAGGGGGCTGGTAATGAAAAACTGTTTTGT. Translated, it gives CASRRTEGAGNEKLFC.

This clonotype has just a few counts. The rearrangement joins TRBV10-3 to TRBJ1-1; TRBD1 might be the D (5 bases). This CDR3 is built from 14 residues. Germline loops: CDR1 ENHRY, CDR2 SYGVKD. Between the trimmed V and J ends, which lost 3 bases and 0 bases, there was a span of 8 bases. In DNA form, the CDR3 reads TGTGCCATCAGTGAAAACAGGTTGAACACTGAAGCTTTCTTT. It encodes CAISENRLNTEAFF.